Listed below are T cell receptor beta chains from one sample, sequenced in a study of blood T cell repertoires in COVID-19. The assay was immunoSEQ multiplex PCR, and TCRdb's table has in-frame clones only and misses some. Here the sample spans approximately 260,000 clones, about 90% being singletons. The source material was PBMCs or T cells enriched from blood (not recorded which). Receptor source: a woman in her late teens or twenties who had recovered from COVID-19. CDR3s include the opening cysteine and the closing phenylalanine or tryptophan. Fields, in order: V gene, D gene, clone size, J gene, CDR3 protein, CDR3 DNA. D genes are given only for firm matches. Clone size, where shown, is once, few, many, or a class for clones that have expanded.

>TRBV4-3|TRBD1|.|TRBJ2-7
CASSQNTGTGAVEQYF
TGCGCCAGCAGCCAAAACACCGGGACAGGGGCGGTCGAGCAGTACTTC
>TRBV3-1/TRBV3-2|.|once|TRBJ2-7
CASSQDSTIYEQYF
TGTGCCAGCAGCCAAGATTCGACTATCTACGAGCAGTACTTC
>TRBV28|TRBD1|.|TRBJ1-1
CASSSPGQGNTEAFF
TGTGCCAGCAGTAGTCCGGGACAGGGAAACACTGAAGCTTTCTTT
>TRBV23-1|TRBD1|.|TRBJ2-7
CASSQPLRTGGLGEQYF
TGCGCCAGCAGTCAACCGCTAAGGACAGGGGGGTTAGGCGAGCAGTACTTC
>TRBV15|TRBD2|few|TRBJ2-1
CATSRVGLANNEQFF
TGTGCCACCAGCAGAGTCGGACTAGCGAACAATGAGCAGTTCTTC
>TRBV24-1|.|.|TRBJ1-6
CATQGSSYNSPLHF
TGTGCCACTCAGGGGTCCTCGTATAATTCACCCCTCCACTTT
>TRBV12-5|.|.|TRBJ1-3
CASGLVLARRDSGNTIYF
TGTGCTAGTGGTTTGGTACTCGCTCGGAGGGACTCCGGAAACACCATATATTTT
>TRBV27|.|.|TRBJ1-1
CASRGTRGRNTEAFF
TGTGCCAGCAGGGGGACAAGGGGTCGGAACACTGAAGCTTTCTTT
>TRBV5-8|.|.|TRBJ1-2
CASSLGGGLYYGYTF
TGTGCCAGCAGCTTGGGAGGCGGGCTATACTATGGCTACACCTTC
>TRBV5-1|.|.|TRBJ2-7
CASSNTGSYEQYF
TGCGCCAGCAGCAACACAGGGTCCTACGAGCAGTACTTC
>TRBV3-1/TRBV3-2|.|.|TRBJ2-2
CASTGGEYGELFF
TGTGCCAGCACCGGCGGGGAATACGGGGAGCTGTTTTTT
>TRBV6-5|.|.|TRBJ2-5
CASSATRDQETQYF
TGTGCCAGCAGCGCAACTAGGGACCAAGAGACCCAGTACTTC
>TRBV5-8|.|.|TRBJ2-2
CASSLIVFLTGVGPGELFF
TGTGCCAGCAGCCTCATCGTTTTTCTGACAGGAGTTGGTCCCGGGGAGCTGTTTTTT
>TRBV25-1|TRBD1|.|TRBJ2-7
CASSDRDRVYEQYF
TGTGCCAGCAGTGATCGGGACAGGGTCTACGAGCAGTACTTC
>TRBV19|.|.|TRBJ1-3
CASSEQSSGNTIYF
TGTGCCAGTAGTGAACAGAGCTCTGGAAACACCATATATTTT
>TRBV3-1/TRBV3-2|TRBD1|.|TRBJ1-2
CASSQDGGGGYTF
TGTGCCAGCAGCCAAGACGGAGGGGGCGGCTACACCTTC
>TRBV9|TRBD1|.|TRBJ1-3
CASSVTSGTGGFGNTIYF
TGTGCCAGCAGCGTCACCTCCGGGACAGGGGGCTTTGGAAACACCATATATTTT
>TRBV18|TRBD1|once|TRBJ1-5
CASSPPSGTDNQPQHF
TGTGCCAGCTCACCACCGTCCGGGACAGATAATCAGCCCCAGCATTTT
>TRBV12-3/TRBV12-4|.|once|TRBJ1-2
CASSLAVQSGYTF
TGTGCCAGCAGTTTAGCGGTACAGAGCGGCTACACCTTC
>TRBV18|.|.|TRBJ1-1
CASSQPTAMNTEAFF
TGTGCCAGCTCACAGCCGACAGCTATGAACACTGAAGCTTTCTTT
>TRBV11-2|.|.|TRBJ2-6
CASSLGWASGANVLTF
TGTGCCAGCAGCTTAGGTTGGGCCTCTGGGGCCAACGTCCTGACTTTC
>TRBV5-1|.|.|TRBJ2-3
CASSLGSGGTDTQYF
TGCGCCAGCAGCTTGGGGAGTGGAGGAACAGATACGCAGTATTTT
>TRBV5-1|.|.|TRBJ2-7
CASSFGDSYEQYF
TGCGCCAGCAGCTTCGGGGATTCCTACGAGCAGTACTTC
>TRBV29-1|.|.|TRBJ2-7
CSVLGRMSYEQYF
TGCAGCGTTTTAGGCAGGATGTCCTACGAGCAGTACTTC
>TRBV2|.|.|TRBJ1-2
CASRWTGNYGYTF
TGTGCCAGCAGGTGGACGGGAAACTATGGCTACACCTTC
>TRBV5-1|.|.|TRBJ1-1
CASSLSRLEVAEAFF
TGCGCCAGCAGCTTGTCCCGTCTCGAGGTCGCTGAAGCTTTCTTT
>TRBV18|TRBD1|.|TRBJ1-2
CASSAILPGTGGLEGYTF
TGTGCCAGCTCAGCGATTCTTCCCGGGACAGGGGGTTTGGAGGGCTACACCTTC
>TRBV7-2|.|.|TRBJ1-6
CASSLVGSNSPLHF
TGTGCCAGCAGCTTAGTGGGCAGTAATTCACCCCTCCACTTT
>TRBV6-5|.|.|TRBJ1-3
CASRPPMGNTIYF
TGTGCCAGCAGACCCCCTATGGGAAACACCATATATTTT
>TRBV10-1|TRBD2|.|TRBJ2-5
CASSGGTSGGEPETQYF
TGCGCCAGCAGTGGGGGGACTAGCGGAGGGGAACCGGAGACCCAGTACTTC
>TRBV9|.|.|TRBJ1-2
CASSVSGHGYTF
TGTGCCAGCAGCGTAAGTGGGCATGGCTACACCTTC
>TRBV28|.|.|TRBJ2-1
CASSSRGGRYYNEQFF
TGTGCCAGCAGTTCCAGAGGGGGTCGATACTACAATGAGCAGTTCTTC
>TRBV6-5|TRBD2|.|TRBJ2-3
CASTTERGYQYF
TGTGCCAGCACCACGGAGCGGGGGTATCAGTATTTT
>TRBV11-3|TRBD2|.|TRBJ2-7
CASSLGGRHGGYEQYF
TGTGCCAGCAGCTTGGGGGGGAGGCACGGCGGTTACGAGCAGTACTTC
>TRBV19|.|.|TRBJ2-7
CASSDRSEQYF
TGTGCCAGTAGTGACAGGAGCGAGCAGTACTTC
>TRBV5-1|TRBD2|.|TRBJ2-1
CASSLVLAGADEQFF
TGCGCCAGCAGCTTGGTCCTAGCGGGAGCAGATGAGCAGTTCTTC
>TRBV27|.|.|TRBJ1-2
CASNPRSGGPFRGYTF
TGTGCCAGCAACCCGAGATCGGGAGGGCCCTTTAGGGGCTACACCTTC
>TRBV11-3|TRBD2|.|TRBJ2-7
CASSPAGGPYEQYF
TGTGCCAGCAGCCCCGCGGGGGGTCCCTACGAGCAGTACTTC
>TRBV6-5|TRBD1|once|TRBJ1-2
CASSSMGQGIVGYTF
TGTGCCAGCAGTTCGATGGGACAGGGGATTGTTGGCTACACCTTC
>TRBV28|.|.|TRBJ1-2
CASSPGDYGYTF
TGTGCCAGCAGTCCGGGAGACTATGGCTACACCTTC
>TRBV7-2|TRBD2|.|TRBJ2-3
CASSLVGGEGTDTQYF
TGTGCCAGCAGCTTAGTCGGGGGGGAGGGCACAGATACGCAGTATTTT
>TRBV19|TRBD1|.|TRBJ1-1
CASRDRGLMNTEAFF
TGTGCCAGTAGGGACAGGGGCCTTATGAACACTGAAGCTTTCTTT